This T cell receptor (beta chain) emerged from a study of shared clonotypes between healthy human individuals. With regard to this clone: The antigen is not known.

Trimming left V 0 bases short and J 4 bases short, with 17 bases between. Germline V gene data show CDR1 as SGDLS and CDR2 as YYNGEE. The length of the CDR3 is 16 residues. Study-wide findings and caveats: An expected dependence of interdonor clonotype sharing on sequencing depth was noted.

Per the original methods: ImmunoSEQ only sent back junction sequences with no quality scores, so filtering was done differently. The assay was immunoSEQ multiplex PCR, and TCRdb's table has in-frame clones only and misses some. V, J and clone size were drawn from that table, and D and trimming were deduced from the DNA. Of around 700,000 clones detected, 60% to 80% appear once; the ten largest clones hold 1.8%. This clonotype was obtained from a woman aged 30 to 39 in good health. J is TRBJ2-7 and V is TRBV9, with D maybe TRBD2 (5 bases). The sample taken for sequencing was memory CD4+ T cells sorted from blood. As for subset: CD45RA-negative fraction. The CDR3 DNA reads TGTGCCAGCAGCGTAGTGGATGGTGGAGGCGTTTACGAGCAGTACTTC. It translates to CASSVVDGGGVYEQYF.